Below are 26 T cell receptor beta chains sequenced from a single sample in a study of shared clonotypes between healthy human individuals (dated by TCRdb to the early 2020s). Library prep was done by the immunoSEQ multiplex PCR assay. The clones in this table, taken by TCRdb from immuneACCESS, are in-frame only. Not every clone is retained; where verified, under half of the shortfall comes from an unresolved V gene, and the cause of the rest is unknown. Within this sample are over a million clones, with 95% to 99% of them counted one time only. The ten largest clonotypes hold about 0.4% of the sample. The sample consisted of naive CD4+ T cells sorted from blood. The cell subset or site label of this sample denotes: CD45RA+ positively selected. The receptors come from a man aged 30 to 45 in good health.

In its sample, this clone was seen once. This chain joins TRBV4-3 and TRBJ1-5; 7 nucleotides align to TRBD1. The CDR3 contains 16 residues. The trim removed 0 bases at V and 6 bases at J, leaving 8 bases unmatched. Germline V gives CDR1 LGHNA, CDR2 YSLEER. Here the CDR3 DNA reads TGCGCCAGCAGCCAAGAGAACGGAGGGGGCGGTCAGCCCCAGCATTTT. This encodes CASSQENGGGGQPQHF.

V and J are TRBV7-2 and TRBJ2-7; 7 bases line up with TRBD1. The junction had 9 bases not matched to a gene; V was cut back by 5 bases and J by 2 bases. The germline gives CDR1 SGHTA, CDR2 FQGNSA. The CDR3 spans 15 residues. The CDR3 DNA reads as TGTGCCAGCAGCCCCGGACATAGGGGGCCCTACGAGCAGTACTTC. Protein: CASSPGHRGPYEQYF. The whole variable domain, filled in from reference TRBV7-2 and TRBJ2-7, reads GAGVSQSPSNKVTEKGKDVELRCDPISGHTALYWYRQSLGQGLEFLIYFQGNSAPDKSGLPSDRFSAERTGGSVSTLTIQRTQQEDSAVYLCASSPGHRGPYEQYFGPGTRLTVT.

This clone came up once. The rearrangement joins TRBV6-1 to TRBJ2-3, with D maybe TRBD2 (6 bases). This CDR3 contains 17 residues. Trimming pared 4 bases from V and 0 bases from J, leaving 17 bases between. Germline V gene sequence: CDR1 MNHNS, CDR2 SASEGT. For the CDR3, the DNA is TGTGCCAGCAGTGGCGGCACTAGCCGCCCGAGCACAGATACGCAGTATTTT. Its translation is CASSGGTSRPSTDTQYF.

CDR3 coding DNA: TGCGCCAGCAGCAGACGACTAGCGGGAGACCAAGAGCAGTACTTC. Translation: CASSRRLAGDQEQYF. The chain is built from TRBV5-1 and TRBJ2-7, with 12 bases that match TRBD2. J was trimmed by 7 bases and V by 4 bases; bases with no gene match: 9. CDR1 is SGHRS, CDR2 YFSETQ, per germline. This CDR3 region has 15 residues.

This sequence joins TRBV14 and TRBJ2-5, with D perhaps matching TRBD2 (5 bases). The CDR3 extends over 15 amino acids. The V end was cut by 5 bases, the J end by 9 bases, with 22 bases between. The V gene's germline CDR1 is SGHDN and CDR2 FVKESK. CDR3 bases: TGTGCCAGCAGCAGTCTTGGGGAGCGAGAAGGGTCCCAGTACTTC. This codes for CASSSLGEREGSQYF.

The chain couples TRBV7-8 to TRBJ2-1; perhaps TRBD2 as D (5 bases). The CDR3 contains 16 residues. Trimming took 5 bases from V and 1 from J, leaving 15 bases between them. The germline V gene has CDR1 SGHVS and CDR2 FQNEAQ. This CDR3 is CASSHRRLASYNEQFF. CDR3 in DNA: TGTGCCAGCAGCCATCGCCGGCTAGCTTCCTACAATGAGCAGTTCTTC.

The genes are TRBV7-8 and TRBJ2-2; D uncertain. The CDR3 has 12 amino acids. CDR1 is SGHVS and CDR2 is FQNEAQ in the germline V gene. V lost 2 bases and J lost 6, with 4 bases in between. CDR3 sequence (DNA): TGTGCCAGCAGCTTACTTTCCGGGGAGCTGTTTTTT. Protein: CASSLLSGELFF.

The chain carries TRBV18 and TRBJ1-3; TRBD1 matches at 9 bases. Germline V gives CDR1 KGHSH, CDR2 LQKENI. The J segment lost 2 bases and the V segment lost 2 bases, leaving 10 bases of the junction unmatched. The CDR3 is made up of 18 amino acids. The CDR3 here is CASSPVTGGDLTGNTIYF. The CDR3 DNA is TGTGCCAGCTCACCAGTGACAGGGGGTGATCTCACTGGAAACACCATATATTTT.

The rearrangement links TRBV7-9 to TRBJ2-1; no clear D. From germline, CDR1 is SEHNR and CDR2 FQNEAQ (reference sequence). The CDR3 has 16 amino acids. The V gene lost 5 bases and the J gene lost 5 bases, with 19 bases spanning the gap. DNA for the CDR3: TGTGCCAGCAGCCCCGACTCGGCGCGGAAGAACAATGAGCAGTTCTTC. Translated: CASSPDSARKNNEQFF.

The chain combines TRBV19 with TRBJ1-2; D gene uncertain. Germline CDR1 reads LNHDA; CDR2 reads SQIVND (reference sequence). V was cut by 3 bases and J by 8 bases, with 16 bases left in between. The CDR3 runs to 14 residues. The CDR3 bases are TGTGCCAGTAGTATCCCCCCAAGCGTCGGCGGCTACACCTTC. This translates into CASSIPPSVGGYTF.

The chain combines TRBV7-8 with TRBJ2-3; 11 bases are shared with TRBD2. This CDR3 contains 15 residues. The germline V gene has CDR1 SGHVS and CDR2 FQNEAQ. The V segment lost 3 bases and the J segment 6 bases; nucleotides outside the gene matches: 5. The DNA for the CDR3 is TGTGCCAGCAGCTTTGCACTAGCGGGAGCTGATACGCAGTATTTT. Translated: CASSFALAGADTQYF.

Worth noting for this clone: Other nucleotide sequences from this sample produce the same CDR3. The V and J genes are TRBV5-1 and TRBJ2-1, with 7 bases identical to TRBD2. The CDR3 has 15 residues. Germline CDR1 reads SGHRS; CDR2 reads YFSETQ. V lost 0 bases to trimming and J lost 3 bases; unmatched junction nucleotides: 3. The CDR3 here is CASSLVVAGYNEQFF. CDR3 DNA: TGCGCCAGCAGCTTGGTAGTAGCGGGCTACAATGAGCAGTTCTTC.

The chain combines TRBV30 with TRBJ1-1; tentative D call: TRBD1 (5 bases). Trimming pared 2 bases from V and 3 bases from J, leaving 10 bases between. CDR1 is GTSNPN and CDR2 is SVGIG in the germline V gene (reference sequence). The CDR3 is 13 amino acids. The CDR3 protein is CAWSLGLYTEAFF. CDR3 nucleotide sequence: TGTGCCTGGAGTCTGGGACTGTACACTGAAGCTTTCTTT. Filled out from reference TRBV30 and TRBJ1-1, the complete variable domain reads SQTIHQWPATLVQPVGSPLSLECTVEGTSNPNLYWYRQAAGRGLQLLFYSVGIGQISSEVPQNLSASRPQDRQFILSSKKLLLSDSGFYLCAWSLGLYTEAFFGQGTRLTVV.

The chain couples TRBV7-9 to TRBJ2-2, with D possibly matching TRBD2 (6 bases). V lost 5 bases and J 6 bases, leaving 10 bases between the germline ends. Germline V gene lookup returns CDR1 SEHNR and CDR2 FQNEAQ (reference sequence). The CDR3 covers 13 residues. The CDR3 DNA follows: TGTGCCAGCAGCGTACTAGCTCCCGGGGAGCTGTTTTTT. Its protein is CASSVLAPGELFF.

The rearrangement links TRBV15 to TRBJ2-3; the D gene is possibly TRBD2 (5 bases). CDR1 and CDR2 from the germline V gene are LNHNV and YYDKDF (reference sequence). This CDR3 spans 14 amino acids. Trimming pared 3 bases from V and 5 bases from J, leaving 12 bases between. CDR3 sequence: CATSRGEVEDTQYF. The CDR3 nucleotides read TGTGCCACCAGCAGGGGAGAGGTGGAAGATACGCAGTATTTT.

CDR3 sequence (DNA): TGTGCCAGCAGCTTAGGGTCCCGTACACCTAGCAATGAGCAGTTCTTC. Amino acids: CASSLGSRTPSNEQFF. J is TRBJ2-1 and V is TRBV11-2; D is undetermined. The germline gives CDR1 SGHAT, CDR2 FQNNGV. The CDR3 extends over 16 amino acids. The germline V and J ends were trimmed by 1 base and 6 bases, with 16 bases remaining between them.

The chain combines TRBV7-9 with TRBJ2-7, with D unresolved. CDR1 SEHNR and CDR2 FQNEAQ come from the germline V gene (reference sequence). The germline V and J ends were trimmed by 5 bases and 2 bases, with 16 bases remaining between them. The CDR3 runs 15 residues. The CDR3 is CASSLGFAEPYEQYF. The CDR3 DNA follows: TGTGCCAGCAGCCTAGGTTTCGCAGAGCCCTACGAGCAGTACTTC.

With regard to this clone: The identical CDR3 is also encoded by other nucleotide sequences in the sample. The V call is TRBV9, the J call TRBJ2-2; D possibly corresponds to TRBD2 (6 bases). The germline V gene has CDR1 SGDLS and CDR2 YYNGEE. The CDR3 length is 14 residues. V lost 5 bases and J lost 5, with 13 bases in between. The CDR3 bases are TGTGCCAGCAGGACCGGAGGGGTAACCGGGGAGCTGTTTTTT. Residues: CASRTGGVTGELFF.

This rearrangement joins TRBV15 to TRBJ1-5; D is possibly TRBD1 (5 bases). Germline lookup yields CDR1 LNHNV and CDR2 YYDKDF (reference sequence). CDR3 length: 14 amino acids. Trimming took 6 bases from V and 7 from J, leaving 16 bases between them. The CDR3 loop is CATSKTDRGQPQHF. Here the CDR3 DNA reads TGTGCCACCAGTAAGACAGACAGAGGGCAGCCCCAGCATTTT.

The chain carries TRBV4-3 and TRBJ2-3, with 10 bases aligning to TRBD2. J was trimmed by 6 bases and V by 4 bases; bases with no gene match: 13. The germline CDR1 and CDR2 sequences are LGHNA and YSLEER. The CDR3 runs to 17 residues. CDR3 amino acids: CASSLGGASGSLDTQYF. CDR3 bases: TGCGCCAGCAGCCTGGGGGGCGCTAGCGGGAGCCTCGATACGCAGTATTTT.

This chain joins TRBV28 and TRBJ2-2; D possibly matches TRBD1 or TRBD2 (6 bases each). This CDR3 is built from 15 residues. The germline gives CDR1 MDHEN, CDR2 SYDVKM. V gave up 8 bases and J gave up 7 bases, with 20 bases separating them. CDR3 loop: CASLSQGGLIGELFF. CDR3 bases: TGTGCCAGCCTATCACAGGGAGGATTGATCGGGGAGCTGTTTTTT.

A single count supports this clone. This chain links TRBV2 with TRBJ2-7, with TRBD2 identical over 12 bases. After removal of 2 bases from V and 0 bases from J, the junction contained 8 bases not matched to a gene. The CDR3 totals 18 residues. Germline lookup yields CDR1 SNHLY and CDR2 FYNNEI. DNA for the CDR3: TGTGCCAGCAGTGAATCGGGACTAGCGGGTGGCCTCTCCTACGAGCAGTACTTC. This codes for CASSESGLAGGLSYEQYF.

The CDR3 is CASSVVGTGVAEAFF. The CDR3 DNA reads TGTGCCAGCAGCGTAGTGGGGACAGGGGTGGCGGAAGCTTTCTTT. The chain recombines TRBV9 with TRBJ1-1, with 10 bases that match TRBD1. The germline V gene has CDR1 SGDLS and CDR2 YYNGEE. The junction had 7 bases not matched to a gene; V was cut back by 0 bases and J by 8 bases. The CDR3 consists of 15 residues. Using reference TRBV9 and TRBJ1-1 for the parts outside the CDR3, the full variable domain is DSGVTQTPKHLITATGQRVTLRCSPRSGDLSVYWYQQSLDQGLQFLIQYYNGEERAKGNILERFSAQQFPDLHSELNLSSLELGDSALYFCASSVVGTGVAEAFFGQGTRLTVV.

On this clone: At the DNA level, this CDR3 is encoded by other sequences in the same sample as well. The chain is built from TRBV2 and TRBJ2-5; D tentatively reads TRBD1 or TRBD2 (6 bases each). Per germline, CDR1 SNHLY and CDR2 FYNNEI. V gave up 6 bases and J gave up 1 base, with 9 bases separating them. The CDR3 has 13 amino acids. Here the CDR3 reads CASRGGSQETQYF. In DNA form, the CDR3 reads TGTGCCAGCAGAGGGGGGAGCCAAGAGACCCAGTACTTC.

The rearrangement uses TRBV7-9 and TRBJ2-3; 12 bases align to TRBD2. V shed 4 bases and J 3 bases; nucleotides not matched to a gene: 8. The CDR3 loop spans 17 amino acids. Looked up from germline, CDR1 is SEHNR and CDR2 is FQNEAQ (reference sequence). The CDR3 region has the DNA TGTGCCAGCAGCTGGACTAGCGGGAAATTCGTAACAGATACGCAGTATTTT. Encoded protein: CASSWTSGKFVTDTQYF.

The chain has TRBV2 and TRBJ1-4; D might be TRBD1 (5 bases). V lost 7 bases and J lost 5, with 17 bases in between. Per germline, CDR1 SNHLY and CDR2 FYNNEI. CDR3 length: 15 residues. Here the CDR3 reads CASNQQGDRNEKLFF. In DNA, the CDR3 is TGTGCCAGCAACCAGCAGGGAGATCGAAATGAAAAACTGTTTTTT.